These 29 T cell receptor beta chains share one sample of origin, sequenced in a study of cytomegalovirus exposure and HLA in healthy donors. 60 Vbeta and 13 Jbeta primers were used in PCR. Here immunoSEQ multiplex PCR was the method, and the copy in TCRdb shows in-frame clones only, minus some. This table lists more than 45,000 clones. The sequencing input was PBMCs. The receptors come from a woman between 40 and 55 years old in good health and CMV-seronegative.

The chain carries TRBV30 and TRBJ1-4; 8 bases are a match to TRBD1. V lost 5 bases and J lost 1; bases outside the gene matches: 3. The germline CDR1 and CDR2 sequences are GTSNPN and SVGIG (reference sequence). The CDR3 consists of 14 residues. The CDR3 DNA follows: TGTGCCTGGGCCACAGGGGGAACTAATGAAAAACTGTTTTTT. Protein product: CAWATGGTNEKLFF. Using reference TRBV30 and TRBJ1-4 for the parts outside the CDR3, the full variable domain is SQTIHQWPATLVQPVGSPLSLECTVEGTSNPNLYWYRQAAGRGLQLLFYSVGIGQISSEVPQNLSASRPQDRQFILSSKKLLLSDSGFYLCAWATGGTNEKLFFGSGTQLSVL.

The V and J genes are TRBV4-1 and TRBJ1-6, with D possibly being TRBD1 (5 bases). CDR1 and CDR2 (germline): MGHRA, YSYEKL. The CDR3 sequence is 19 residues long. Trimming shortened V by 1 base and J by 4 bases, and 20 bases separated the two germline ends. The CDR3 reads CASSQAGRAGGEYNSPLHF. The CDR3 DNA reads TGCGCCAGCAGCCAAGCAGGAAGGGCGGGGGGAGAGTATAATTCACCCCTCCACTTT.

The V call is TRBV18, the J call TRBJ2-1; 9 positions match TRBD1. J was trimmed by 7 bases and V by 4 bases; bases with no gene match: 5. CDR3 size: 14 residues. Germline V lookup: CDR1 KGHSH, CDR2 LQKENI. CDR3 coding DNA: TGTGCCAGCTCACGGAGGACAGGGGAAAATGAGCAGTTCTTC. This gives the protein CASSRRTGENEQFF.

This chain connects TRBV15 to TRBJ1-5; D may be TRBD1 (6 bases). Trimming removed 8 bases from V and 3 bases from J, with 8 bases in between. The CDR3 runs 12 residues. Germline CDR1 and CDR2: LNHNV and YYDKDF (reference sequence). CDR3 region: CATGQLNQPQHF. The CDR3 region has the DNA TGTGCCACCGGACAGCTCAATCAGCCCCAGCATTTT. The whole variable domain, filled in from reference TRBV15 and TRBJ1-5, reads DAMVIQNPRYQVTQFGKPVTLSCSQTLNHNVMYWYQQKSSQAPKLLFHYYDKDFNNEADTPDNFQSRRPNTSFCFLDIRSPGLGDTAMYLCATGQLNQPQHFGDGTRLSIL.

This sequence joins TRBV29-1 and TRBJ1-5; 8 bases fit TRBD1. This CDR3 contains 12 residues. V was pared by 5 bases and J by 4 bases, with 1 base of the junction left unmatched. Germline lookup yields CDR1 SQVTM and CDR2 ANQGSEA. The CDR3, as DNA: TGCAGCGTTAGACAGGGGAATCAGCCCCAGCATTTT. It encodes CSVRQGNQPQHF.

This chain uses TRBV13 with TRBJ2-7; D is undetermined. The germline gives CDR1 PRHDT, CDR2 FYEKMQ (reference sequence). The ends were cut back, 2 bases at V and 3 bases at J, with 11 bases in the middle. The CDR3 loop spans 14 amino acids. The CDR3 spells CASSLSGRHYEQYF. The CDR3 DNA is TGTGCCAGCAGCTTATCAGGCAGGCACTACGAGCAGTACTTC.

V gene TRBV10-3 combines with J gene TRBJ2-3, with D possibly TRBD2 on 5 matching bases. The CDR3 totals 16 residues. Deletions cut 5 bases from V and 0 bases from J, with 15 bases between. CDR1 and CDR2 from the germline V gene are ENHRY and SYGVKD. The CDR3 DNA follows: TGTGCCATCAGTCCCCTTAGACTATCAAGCACAGATACGCAGTATTTT. Its translation: CAISPLRLSSTDTQYF.

The V gene is TRBV6-1, the J gene TRBJ2-5; possibly TRBD2 for D (5 bases). The CDR3 runs 14 residues. Germline CDR1 is MNHNS and CDR2 is SASEGT. V dropped 6 bases and J dropped 5 bases, with 16 bases sitting between them. DNA for the CDR3: TGTGCCAGCAGCGGACTGGGCGCGGGTGAGACCCAGTACTTC. Protein sequence: CASSGLGAGETQYF.

The rearrangement uses TRBV9 and TRBJ1-4; TRBD1 matches 7 bases. V shed 3 bases and J 0 bases; nucleotides not matched to a gene: 2. The CDR3 is 15 residues long. The germline CDR1 and CDR2 sequences are SGDLS and YYNGEE. In DNA form, the CDR3 reads TGTGCCAGCAGCGCGACAGGGACAACTAATGAAAAACTGTTTTTT. This gives the protein CASSATGTTNEKLFF.

This chain connects TRBV11-3 to TRBJ2-5, with 10 bases that match TRBD2. Germline CDR1 reads SGHNT; CDR2 reads YENEEA. Trimming cost V 3 bases and J 5 bases; bases outside gene matches: 9. The length of the CDR3 is 16 residues. The CDR3 DNA sequence: TGTGCCAGCAGCTTTAGGACTAGCGGCCTCCGGGAGACCCAGTACTTC. It is translated as CASSFRTSGLRETQYF.

V is TRBV10-3 and J is TRBJ2-7, with TRBD1 identical over 11 bases. Germline-derived CDR1 and CDR2 are ENHRY and SYGVKD. After removal of 8 bases from V and 7 bases from J, the junction contained 7 bases not matched to a gene. There are 13 residues in the CDR3. CDR3 region: CAIGQGAAEEQYF. CDR3 DNA: TGTGCCATCGGACAGGGGGCGGCGGAGGAGCAGTACTTC.

The V gene is TRBV15, the J gene TRBJ2-3, with 9 bases lining up with TRBD1. The CDR3 covers 13 residues. Germline V gene sequence: CDR1 LNHNV, CDR2 YYDKDF (reference sequence). J gave up 5 bases and V 3 bases, and 0 bases lay outside the gene matches. CDR3 sequence: CATSRDRGDTQYF. CDR3 bases: TGTGCCACCAGCAGGGACAGGGGAGATACGCAGTATTTT.

This rearrangement joins TRBV30 to TRBJ2-5, with TRBD2 matching over 7 bases. The J call is in doubt because the DNA end fits TRBJ2-7 better. Germline V gene sequence: CDR1 GTSNPN, CDR2 SVGIG (reference sequence). This CDR3 has 14 residues. The CDR3 here is CAWSVVLAEYEQYF. CDR3 DNA sequence: TGTGCCTGGAGTGTGGTTCTAGCGGAGTACGAGCAGTACTTC.

The chain recombines TRBV5-4 with TRBJ1-1; 7 nucleotides agree with TRBD1. This CDR3 is built from 14 residues. V trimming: 2 bases; J trimming: 5 bases; junction bases outside the gene matches: 6. Germline-derived CDR1 and CDR2 are SGHNT and YYREEE (reference sequence). DNA of the CDR3: TGTGCCAGCAGCTTACTCGCAGGGGGAACTGAAGCTTTCTTT. Translated, it gives CASSLLAGGTEAFF. The full variable domain, in which reference TRBV5-4 and TRBJ1-1 provide the parts outside the CDR3, is ETGVTQSPTHLIKTRGQQVTLRCSSQSGHNTVSWYQQALGQGPQFIFQYYREEENGRGNFPPRFSGLQFPNYSSELNVNALELDDSALYLCASSLLAGGTEAFFGQGTRLTVV.

The rearrangement links TRBV5-4 to TRBJ1-2, with TRBD1 matching 7 bases. With V trimmed by 0 bases and J by 2 bases, 1 base remained unmatched. The CDR3 consists of 14 residues. CDR1 is SGHNT and CDR2 is YYREEE in the germline V gene (reference sequence). The CDR3: CASSLADRNYGYTF. The CDR3 DNA sequence: TGTGCCAGCAGCTTGGCGGACAGGAACTATGGCTACACCTTC. The whole variable domain, remainder taken from reference TRBV5-4 and TRBJ1-2, is ETGVTQSPTHLIKTRGQQVTLRCSSQSGHNTVSWYQQALGQGPQFIFQYYREEENGRGNFPPRFSGLQFPNYSSELNVNALELDDSALYLCASSLADRNYGYTFGSGTRLTVV.

The chain recombines TRBV28 with TRBJ2-5, with D maybe TRBD1 (6 bases). Germline V gives CDR1 MDHEN, CDR2 SYDVKM. V gave up 7 bases and J gave up 5 bases, with 17 bases separating them. This CDR3 has 14 residues. The CDR3 DNA reads TGTGCCAGCACCTCAATTATGAGGGGGGAGACCCAGTACTTC. It is translated as CASTSIMRGETQYF.

The chain combines TRBV13 with TRBJ2-3, with 13 nucleotides matching TRBD2. The CDR3 is 18 residues long. Germline values: CDR1 PRHDT, CDR2 FYEKMQ (reference sequence). V lost 4 bases and J lost 8; bases outside the gene matches: 15. The CDR3 is CASSSRGRLAGGSTTQYF. The CDR3 DNA is TGTGCCAGCAGCTCAAGAGGGAGACTAGCGGGGGGCTCGACTACGCAGTATTTT.

The J gene is TRBJ2-5, the V gene TRBV2, with 12 bases matching TRBD2. The length of the CDR3 is 15 residues. Trimming cost V 4 bases and J 5 bases; bases outside gene matches: 5. CDR1 and CDR2 from the germline V gene are SNHLY and FYNNEI. The CDR3 here is CASSVRLAGGETQYF. For the CDR3, the DNA is TGTGCCAGCAGTGTGCGGCTAGCGGGGGGGGAGACCCAGTACTTC.

The rearrangement joins TRBV4-2 to TRBJ2-7, with 11 bases identical to TRBD1. Germline V lookup: CDR1 LGHNA, CDR2 YNFKEQ. The V segment lost 3 bases and the J segment 2 bases; nucleotides outside the gene matches: 3. The CDR3 runs to 15 residues. For the CDR3, the DNA is TGTGCCAGCAGCCAGGCGGGACAGGGGGCCTACGAGCAGTACTTC. It specifies CASSQAGQGAYEQYF.

This chain uses TRBV7-9 with TRBJ1-5; D is unclear. CDR1 and CDR2 from the germline V gene are SEHNR and FQNEAQ (reference sequence). This CDR3 is built from 12 residues. V was pared by 3 bases and J by 3 bases, with 3 bases between. The CDR3 DNA sequence: TGTGCCAGCAGCTTCTTCAATCAGCCCCAGCATTTT. It specifies CASSFFNQPQHF.

The chain employs TRBV18 and TRBJ2-7; tentative D call: TRBD1 (5 bases). This CDR3 region has 15 residues. Germline loops: CDR1 KGHSH, CDR2 LQKENI. V was pared by 3 bases and J by 2 bases, with 14 bases between. The CDR3 protein is CASSPQAGNPYEQYF. CDR3 in DNA: TGTGCCAGCTCACCTCAGGCAGGGAATCCCTACGAGCAGTACTTC.

V usage is TRBV19 and J usage is TRBJ1-5, with 7 nucleotides matching TRBD1. This CDR3 contains 14 residues. CDR1 LNHDA and CDR2 SQIVND come from the germline V gene (reference sequence). V shed 7 bases, J shed 0 bases, and the junction held 3 bases outside the gene matches. The CDR3 loop reads CASTRGFSNQPQHF. The CDR3 DNA is TGTGCCAGTACCAGGGGGTTTAGCAATCAGCCCCAGCATTTT. Variable domain in full (rest from reference TRBV19 and TRBJ1-5): DGGITQSPKYLFRKEGQNVTLSCEQNLNHDAMYWYRQDPGQGLRLIYYSQIVNDFQKGDIAEGYSVSREKKESFPLTVTSAQKNPTAFYLCASTRGFSNQPQHFGDGTRLSIL.

The genes are TRBV4-2 and TRBJ2-7; D not certain. Trimming took 0 bases from V and 0 from J, leaving 15 bases between them. CDR1 and CDR2 from the germline V gene are LGHNA and YNFKEQ. This CDR3 region has 17 residues. The DNA of the CDR3 is TGTGCCAGCAGCCAAGAATTCGCTGGCCAAAGCTCCTACGAGCAGTACTTC. Residues: CASSQEFAGQSSYEQYF.

This sequence joins TRBV9 and TRBJ2-5; 12 bases match TRBD2. CDR3 length: 14 residues. The V gene end was trimmed by 3 bases and the J gene end by 6 bases; junction bases not matched to a gene: 3. Germline assignment: CDR1 SGDLS and CDR2 YYNGEE. The CDR3 loop reads CASSGLAGEKTQYF. As DNA, the CDR3 is TGTGCCAGCAGCGGACTAGCGGGGGAAAAGACCCAGTACTTC.

This rearrangement joins TRBV5-1 to TRBJ2-5; D unresolved. Between the trimmed V and J ends, which lost 2 bases and 1 base, there was a span of 9 bases. Germline loops: CDR1 SGHRS, CDR2 YFSETQ. The CDR3 is 14 amino acids. This CDR3 is CASSFLSSQETQYF. CDR3 DNA: TGCGCCAGCAGCTTTCTAAGCTCCCAAGAGACCCAGTACTTC. The variable domain in full, completed from reference TRBV5-1 and TRBJ2-5, reads KAGVTQTPRYLIKTRGQQVTLSCSPISGHRSVSWYQQTPGQGLQFLFEYFSETQRNKGNFPGRFSGRQFSNSRSEMNVSTLELGDSALYLCASSFLSSQETQYFGPGTRLLVL.

The rearrangement uses TRBV5-1 and TRBJ2-7, with unresolved D. The CDR3 totals 12 residues. Germline V CDR1 and CDR2: SGHRS, YFSETQ. Trimming took off 5 bases at V and 3 bases at J, with 9 bases between the two ends. The CDR3 is CASSLDFYEQYF. CDR3 coding DNA: TGCGCCAGCAGTTTAGACTTCTACGAGCAGTACTTC.

The chain carries TRBV27 and TRBJ1-3; TRBD1 aligns across 8 bases. The V segment lost 4 bases and the J segment 2 bases; nucleotides outside the gene matches: 10. Germline loops: CDR1 MNHEY, CDR2 SMNVEV (reference sequence). There are 17 residues in the CDR3. The CDR3 DNA reads as TGTGCCAGCAGTTCAAACCCCAGACAGGGGACTGGAAACACCATATATTTT. It yields the protein CASSSNPRQGTGNTIYF.

This chain links TRBV2 with TRBJ2-2; D is perhaps TRBD1 (8 bases). CDR3 length: 15 residues. The ends were cut back, 7 bases at V and 3 bases at J, with 15 bases in the middle. Per germline, CDR1 SNHLY and CDR2 FYNNEI. The CDR3 bases are TGTGCCAGCACGGGAGGACAGGGACACACCGGGGAGCTGTTTTTT. It codes for CASTGGQGHTGELFF.

The chain uses TRBV18 and TRBJ2-7, with 10 bases identical to TRBD2. There are 15 residues in the CDR3. CDR1 and CDR2 (germline): KGHSH, LQKENI. The V gene end was trimmed by 2 bases and the J gene end by 3 bases; junction bases not matched to a gene: 4. The CDR3 coding sequence is TGTGCCAGCTCACCAGTAACTAGCGGGGACTACGAGCAGTACTTC. It codes for CASSPVTSGDYEQYF.